This T cell receptor beta chain was captured by sequencing in a study of T-cell reconstitution after alpha-beta-depleted transplantation in children (TCRdb year 2016). About the full investigation: The study quantitatively tracked T-cell immune reconstitution after TCRalphabeta/CD19-depleted allogeneic hematopoietic cell transplantation in children using TCR repertoire profiling.

The junction shows trimming of 4 bases on V and 5 bases on J, plus 11 bases between the germline ends. CDR3 length: 12 amino acids, cysteine to phenylalanine. Only CDR3 DNA is held: 36 bases, read in frame from base 1. CDR1 and CDR2, per the germline V gene (reference sequence), are DFQATT and SNEGSKA. The receptor library was made with PCR. The sample was run on an Illumina HiSeq 2500. TCR library preparation used molecular barcoding, with unique molecular identifiers applied to normalize quantification of the TCRbeta repertoire. Using fastp at Q25 and MiXCR, TCRdb reprocessed the public reads and kept productive beta chains. Each entry merges the rows of one CDR3 protein and shows their most common DNA and genes. The sample table contains 440,000 or so distinct CDR3 sequences; only one count was recorded for approximately 41% of them. The ten largest clones add up to under 30% of the sample. Results and caveats for the whole study, not just this receptor: The apparently early recovery of alphabetaT-cell counts about two months after transplant reportedly depended on only several hundred rapidly expanded clones that came from non-depleted graft cells. In some patients, high TCRbeta diversity at day 60 was attributed to recipient T cells and intrathymic progenitors that had survived conditioning. Over subsequent months, a decline in hyperexpanded clone frequencies was noted, and after one year, T-cell counts and TCRbeta diversity were mostly ascribed to newly produced T cells.

The treatment or condition label on this specimen signifies: allogeneic hematopoietic cell transplantation with graft depleted of TCRalphabeta T cells and CD19 B cells. The transplant recipients were children given TCRalphabeta/CD19-depleted allogeneic hematopoietic cell grafts. The sample holds a few counts of this clonotype. What this receptor recognizes is not known. Base quality data are lacking; no much larger clone is found one base away. This chain is built from TRBV20-1 and TRBJ2-5, with no D gene named confidently. Source: PBMCs, taken before TCRalphabeta/CD19-depleted stem cell transplant. The clonotype originates from a girl aged 2-10 years with aplastic anemia, due to receive a stem cell transplant. CDR3 loop: CSAKKGPETQYF. Here is the DNA: TGCAGTGCTAAGAAGGGTCCGGAGACCCAGTACTTC.